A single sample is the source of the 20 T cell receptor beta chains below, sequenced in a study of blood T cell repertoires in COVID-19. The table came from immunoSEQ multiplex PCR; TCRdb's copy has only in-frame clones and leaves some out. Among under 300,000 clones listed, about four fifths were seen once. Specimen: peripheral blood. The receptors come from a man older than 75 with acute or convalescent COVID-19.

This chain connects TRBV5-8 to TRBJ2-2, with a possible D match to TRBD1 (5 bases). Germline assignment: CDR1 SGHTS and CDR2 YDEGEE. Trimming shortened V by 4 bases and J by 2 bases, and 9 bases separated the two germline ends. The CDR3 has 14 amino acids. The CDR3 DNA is TGTGCCAGCAGCCCCACAGGAAACACCGGGGAGCTGTTTTTT. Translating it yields CASSPTGNTGELFF.

CDR3 protein: CASSRTSNTGELFF. The CDR3 DNA reads TGTGCCAGCAGCCGGACTAGTAACACCGGGGAGCTGTTTTTT. The chain employs TRBV28 and TRBJ2-2; 7 bases fit TRBD2. With 6 bases clipped from V and 2 bases from J, the junction kept 3 bases outside the gene matches. The CDR3 consists of 14 residues. Germline CDR1 and CDR2: MDHEN and SYDVKM. The full variable domain, in which reference TRBV28 and TRBJ2-2 provide the parts outside the CDR3, is DVKVTQSSRYLVKRTGEKVFLECVQDMDHENMFWYRQDPGLGLRLIYFSYDVKMKEKGDIPEGYSVSREKKERFSLILESASTNQTSMYLCASSRTSNTGELFFGEGSRLTVL.

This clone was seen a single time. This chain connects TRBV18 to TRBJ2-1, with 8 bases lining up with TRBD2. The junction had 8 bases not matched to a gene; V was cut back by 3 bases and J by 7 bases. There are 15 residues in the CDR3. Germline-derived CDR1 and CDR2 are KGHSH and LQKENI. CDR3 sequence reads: CASSPFRTSPNEQFF. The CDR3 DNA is TGTGCCAGCTCACCTTTCCGGACTAGCCCGAATGAGCAGTTCTTC.

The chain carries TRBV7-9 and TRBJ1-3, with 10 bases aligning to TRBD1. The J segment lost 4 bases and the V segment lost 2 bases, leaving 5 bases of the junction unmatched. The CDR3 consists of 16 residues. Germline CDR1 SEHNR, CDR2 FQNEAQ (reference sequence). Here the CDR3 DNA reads TGTGCCAGCAGCTTAAGGGGACAGGGGCAAGGAAACACCATATATTTT. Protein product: CASSLRGQGQGNTIYF.

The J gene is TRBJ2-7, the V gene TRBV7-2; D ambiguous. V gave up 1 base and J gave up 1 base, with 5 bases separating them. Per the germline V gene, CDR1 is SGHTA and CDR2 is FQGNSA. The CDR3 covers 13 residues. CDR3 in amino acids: CASSLVESYEQYF. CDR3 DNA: TGTGCCAGCAGCTTAGTGGAGTCCTACGAGCAGTACTTC. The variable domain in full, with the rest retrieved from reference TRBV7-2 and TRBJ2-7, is GAGVSQSPSNKVTEKGKDVELRCDPISGHTALYWYRQSLGQGLEFLIYFQGNSAPDKSGLPSDRFSAERTGGSVSTLTIQRTQQEDSAVYLCASSLVESYEQYFGPGTRLTVT.

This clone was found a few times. Here the CDR3 DNA reads TGTGCCACATCAGGACTAGCGGGGGGTCTCAGGGATGAGCAGTTCTTC. Translated: CATSGLAGGLRDEQFF. The chain joins TRBV24-1 to TRBJ2-1; TRBD2 aligns across 14 bases. CDR3 length equals 16 residues. Per the germline V gene, CDR1 is KGHDR and CDR2 is SFDVKD. Trimming at V came to 10 bases and at J to 8 bases, leaving 12 bases not matched to a gene.

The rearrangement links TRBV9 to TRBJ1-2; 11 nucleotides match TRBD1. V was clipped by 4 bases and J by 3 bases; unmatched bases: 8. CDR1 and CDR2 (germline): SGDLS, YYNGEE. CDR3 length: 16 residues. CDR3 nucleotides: TGTGCCAGCAGCCCAACCCCGGGACAGGGGGACTATGGCTACACCTTC. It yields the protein CASSPTPGQGDYGYTF.

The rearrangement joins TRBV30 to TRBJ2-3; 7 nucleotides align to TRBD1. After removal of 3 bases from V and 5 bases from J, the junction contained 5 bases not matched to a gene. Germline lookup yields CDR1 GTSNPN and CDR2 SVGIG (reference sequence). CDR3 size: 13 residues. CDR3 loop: CAWSVSGGDTQYF. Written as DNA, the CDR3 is TGTGCCTGGAGCGTCTCAGGGGGAGATACGCAGTATTTT.

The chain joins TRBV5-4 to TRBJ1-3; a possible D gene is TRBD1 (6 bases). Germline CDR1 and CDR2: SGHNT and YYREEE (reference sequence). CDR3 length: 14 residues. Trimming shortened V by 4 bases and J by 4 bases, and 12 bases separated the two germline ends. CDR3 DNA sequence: TGTGCCAGCAGCGTGACGGGGACAGGAAACACCATATATTTT. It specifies CASSVTGTGNTIYF.

This chain's CDR3 is CAIRTVPTGELFF. CDR3 nucleotides: TGTGCCATCCGGACAGTTCCCACCGGGGAGCTGTTTTTT. The chain employs TRBV11-2 and TRBJ2-2, with D maybe TRBD1 (6 bases). V lost 10 bases and J lost 4, with 13 bases in between. CDR3 length: 13 residues. The germline V gene encodes CDR1 SGHAT and CDR2 FQNNGV. The whole variable domain, remainder taken from reference TRBV11-2 and TRBJ2-2, is EAGVAQSPRYKIIEKRQSVAFWCNPISGHATLYWYQQILGQGPKLLIQFQNNGVVDDSQLPKDRFSAERLKGVDSTLKIQPAKLEDSAVYLCAIRTVPTGELFFGEGSRLTVL.

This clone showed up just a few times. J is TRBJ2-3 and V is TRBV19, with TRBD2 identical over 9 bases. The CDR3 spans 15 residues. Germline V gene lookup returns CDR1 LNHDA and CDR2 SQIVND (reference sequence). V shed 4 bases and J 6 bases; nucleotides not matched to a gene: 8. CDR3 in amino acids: CASSNRPTSGDTQYF. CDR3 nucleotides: TGTGCCAGTAGTAATCGCCCGACTAGCGGCGATACGCAGTATTTT.

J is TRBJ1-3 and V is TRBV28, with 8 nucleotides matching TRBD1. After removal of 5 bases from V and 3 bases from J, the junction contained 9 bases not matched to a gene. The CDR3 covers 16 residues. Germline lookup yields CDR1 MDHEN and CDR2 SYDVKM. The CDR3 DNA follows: TGTGCCAGCAGTACGTGGCCAGGGGGCTATGGAAACACCATATATTTT. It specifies CASSTWPGGYGNTIYF.

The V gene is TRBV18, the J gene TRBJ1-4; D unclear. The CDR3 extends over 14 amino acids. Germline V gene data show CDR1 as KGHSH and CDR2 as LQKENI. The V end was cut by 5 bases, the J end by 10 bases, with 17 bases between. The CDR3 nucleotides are TGTGCCAGCTCAATCGACGGGATCCCTCCAAAACTGTTTTTT. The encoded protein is CASSIDGIPPKLFF. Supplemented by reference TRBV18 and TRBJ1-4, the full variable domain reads NAGVMQNPRHLVRRRGQEARLRCSPMKGHSHVYWYRQLPEEGLKFMVYLQKENIIDESGMPKERFSAEFPKEGPSILRIQQVVRGDSAAYFCASSIDGIPPKLFFGSGTQLSVL.

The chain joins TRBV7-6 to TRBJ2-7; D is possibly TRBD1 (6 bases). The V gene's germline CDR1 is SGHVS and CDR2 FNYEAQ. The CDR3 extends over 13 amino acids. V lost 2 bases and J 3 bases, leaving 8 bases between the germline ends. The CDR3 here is CASSLPGVYEQYF. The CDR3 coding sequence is TGTGCCAGCAGCTTACCAGGGGTCTACGAGCAGTACTTC.

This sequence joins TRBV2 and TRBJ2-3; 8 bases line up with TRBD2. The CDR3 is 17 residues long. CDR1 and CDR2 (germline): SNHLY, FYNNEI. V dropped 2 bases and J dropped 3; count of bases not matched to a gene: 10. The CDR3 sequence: CASSEFGGREVTDTQYF. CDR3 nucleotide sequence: TGTGCCAGCAGTGAATTCGGGGGGCGGGAGGTGACAGATACGCAGTATTTT. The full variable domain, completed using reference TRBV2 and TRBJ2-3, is EPEVTQTPSHQVTQMGQEVILRCVPISNHLYFYWYRQILGQKVEFLVSFYNNEISEKSEIFDDQFSVERPDGSNFTLKIRSTKLEDSAMYFCASSEFGGREVTDTQYFGPGTRLTVL.

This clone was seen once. The CDR3 nucleotides read TGTGCCAGCAGTGAAGATGACAGGGGAAAGGGTTCACCCCTCCACTTT. Translating gives CASSEDDRGKGSPLHF. The gene calls are TRBV6-1 and TRBJ1-6; 8 positions match TRBD1. Germline V lookup: CDR1 MNHNS, CDR2 SASEGT. V lost 1 base, J lost 9 bases, and 8 bases stayed unmatched. The length of the CDR3 is 16 residues.

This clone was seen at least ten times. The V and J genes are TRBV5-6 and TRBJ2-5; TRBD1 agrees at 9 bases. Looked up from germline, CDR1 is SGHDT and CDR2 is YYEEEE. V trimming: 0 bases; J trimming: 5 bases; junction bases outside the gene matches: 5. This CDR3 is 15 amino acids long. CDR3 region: CASSLGGTGMETQYF. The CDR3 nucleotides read TGTGCCAGCAGCTTGGGGGGGACAGGGATGGAGACCCAGTACTTC.

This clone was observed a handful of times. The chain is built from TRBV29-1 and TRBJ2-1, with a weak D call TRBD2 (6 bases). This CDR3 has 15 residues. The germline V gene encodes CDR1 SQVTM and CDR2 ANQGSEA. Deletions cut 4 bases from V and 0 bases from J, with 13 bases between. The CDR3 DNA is TGCAGCGTTGGGGGTAGCGGAGTCTCCTACAATGAGCAGTTCTTC. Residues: CSVGGSGVSYNEQFF.

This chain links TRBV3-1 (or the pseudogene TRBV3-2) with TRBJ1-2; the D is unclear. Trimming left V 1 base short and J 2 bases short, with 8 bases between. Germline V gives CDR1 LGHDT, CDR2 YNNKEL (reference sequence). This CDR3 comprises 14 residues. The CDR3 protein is CASSQVDGNYGYTF. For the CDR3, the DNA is TGTGCCAGCAGCCAAGTTGACGGGAACTATGGCTACACCTTC.

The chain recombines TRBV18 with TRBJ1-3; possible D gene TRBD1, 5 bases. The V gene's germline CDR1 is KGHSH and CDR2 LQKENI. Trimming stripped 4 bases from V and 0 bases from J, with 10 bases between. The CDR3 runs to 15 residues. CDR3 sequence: CASSRDSGSGNTIYF. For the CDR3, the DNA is TGTGCCAGCTCACGGGACTCGGGCTCTGGAAACACCATATATTTT.